One and the same sample provided the 26 T cell receptor beta chains below, sequenced in a study of CD8 T cells in Susac syndrome. Random hexamers primed reverse transcription of 0.5 to 1 ug RNA. Via MiXCR, TCRdb re-called the immunoSEQ multiplex PCR reads, giving one row per CDR3 protein. The sample carries approximately 100,000 distinct CDR3 sequences, roughly 94% recorded once. The sequencing input was CD8+ T cells from PBMCs. These receptors originate from a human donor with Susac syndrome.

The V call is TRBV9, the J call TRBJ2-3; no reliable D call. The germline V gene encodes CDR1 SGDLS and CDR2 YYNGEE. Trimming shortened V by 0 bases and J by 6 bases, and 8 bases separated the two germline ends. The CDR3 is made up of 13 amino acids. The CDR3 nucleotides read TGTGCCAGCAGCGTAGGATCTGCTGATACGCAGTATTTT. Its translation: CASSVGSADTQYF.

This chain connects TRBV7-3 to TRBJ2-1; D is unresolved. Trimming cost V 5 bases and J 5 bases, with 13 bases left between them. CDR3 length: 14 residues. CDR1 is SGHTA and CDR2 is FQGTGA in the germline V gene. Here the CDR3 DNA reads TGTGCCAGCAGCGTCCAGGTCCGGCACAATGAGCAGTTCTTC. Its translation is CASSVQVRHNEQFF.

V gene TRBV6-5 combines with J gene TRBJ2-1; 7 bases line up with TRBD1. Germline V lookup: CDR1 MNHEY, CDR2 SVGAGI. Trimming cost V 6 bases and J 2 bases; bases outside gene matches: 4. The CDR3 is 14 residues long. CDR3 DNA: TGTGCCAGCAGCCCCGGGACAGCCTACAATGAGCAGTTCTTC. Translation gives CASSPGTAYNEQFF.

The chain has TRBV9 and TRBJ1-1, with D uncertain. CDR1 is SGDLS and CDR2 is YYNGEE in the germline V gene. V was trimmed by 4 bases and J by 8 bases, leaving 15 bases between them. The length of the CDR3 is 13 residues. The CDR3 bases are TGTGCCAGCAGCTCGGACGGATCACTCGAAGCTTTCTTT. It translates to CASSSDGSLEAFF.

The chain carries TRBV5-6 and TRBJ2-2; possibly TRBD1 for D (6 bases). Germline V gene sequence: CDR1 SGHDT, CDR2 YYEEEE. V was pared by 3 bases and J by 3 bases, with 21 bases between. This CDR3 is built from 18 residues. Here the CDR3 reads CASSWDRDTNRDTGELFF. In nucleotides, the CDR3 is TGTGCCAGCAGCTGGGACCGGGACACGAATAGGGACACCGGGGAGCTGTTTTTT.

This chain uses TRBV4-2 with TRBJ2-3, with D possibly matching TRBD1 (6 bases). Germline CDR1 and CDR2: LGHNA and YNFKEQ. Trimming removed 1 base from V and 2 bases from J, with 22 bases in between. The CDR3 is 19 residues long. The CDR3 sequence is CASSQGGRAGTPFTDTQYF. DNA of the CDR3: TGTGCCAGCAGCCAAGGTGGTCGTGCCGGGACACCCTTCACAGATACGCAGTATTTT.

This clonotype was seen a single time. The chain has TRBV5-1 and TRBJ2-7; 7 nucleotides line up with TRBD1. CDR1 and CDR2 from the germline V gene are SGHRS and YFSETQ. V dropped 5 bases and J dropped 0; count of bases not matched to a gene: 5. This CDR3 contains 14 residues. The CDR3: CASRPGTDSYEQYF. As DNA, the CDR3 is TGCGCCAGCAGACCCGGGACAGACTCCTACGAGCAGTACTTC.

The chain employs TRBV10-3 and TRBJ2-5; D possibly corresponds to TRBD2 (5 bases). The V and J ends lost 0 bases and 5 bases respectively, with 13 bases between them. The CDR3 is made up of 15 amino acids. Germline V CDR1 and CDR2: ENHRY, SYGVKD. The CDR3 sequence is CAISESSRARETQYF. The CDR3 DNA reads TGTGCCATCAGTGAGTCCTCGAGGGCACGGGAGACCCAGTACTTC.

The genes are TRBV5-6 and TRBJ2-5; 9 nucleotides agree with TRBD1. Trimming took 0 bases from V and 5 from J; bases not matched to a gene: 14. CDR3 length: 18 amino acids. Germline-derived CDR1 and CDR2 are SGHDT and YYEEEE. The CDR3 DNA is TGTGCCAGCAGCTTGGCCACAGGGGGCGCGGGAAATGGGGAGACCCAGTACTTC. Residues: CASSLATGGAGNGETQYF. Variable domain in full (rest from reference TRBV5-6 and TRBJ2-5): DAGVTQSPTHLIKTRGQQVTLRCSPKSGHDTVSWYQQALGQGPQFIFQYYEEEERQRGNFPDRFSGHQFPNYSSELNVNALLLGDSALYLCASSLATGGAGNGETQYFGPGTRLLVL.

A few counts support this clonotype. The chain uses TRBV3-1 and TRBJ2-3; D possibly uses TRBD1 or TRBD2 (5 bases each). The CDR3 consists of 15 residues. V lost 10 bases to trimming and J lost 1 base, with 18 bases between them. Germline CDR1 reads LGHDT; CDR2 reads YNNKEL (reference sequence). CDR3 nucleotides: TGTGCCACCAACCCTGGGGGTTCCCGCACAGATACGCAGTATTTT. Encoded protein: CATNPGGSRTDTQYF.

The gene calls are TRBV27 and TRBJ2-3; D uncertain. This CDR3 has 16 amino acids. The V gene lost 1 base and the J gene lost 0 bases, with 11 bases spanning the gap. The germline gives CDR1 MNHEY, CDR2 SMNVEV (reference sequence). The CDR3 is CASSLWVGQSTDTQYF. Written as DNA, the CDR3 is TGTGCCAGCAGTTTATGGGTAGGCCAAAGCACAGATACGCAGTATTTT.

This chain links TRBV14 with TRBJ1-5; no reliable D call. The germline V and J ends were trimmed by 1 base and 5 bases, with 6 bases remaining between them. This CDR3 spans 13 amino acids. The V gene's germline CDR1 is SGHDN and CDR2 FVKESK. In nucleotides, the CDR3 is TGTGCCAGCAGCCAAGGGCCCCATCAGCCCCAGCATTTT. Translation: CASSQGPHQPQHF.

Remarks on this clonotype: This likely comes from a read error, as the CDR3 has no conserved phenylalanine or tryptophan at its end. The CDR3 coding sequence is TGTGCCAGCAGTTGGGGACAGGTTGTCGACGAGCAGTACCTC. Translating it yields CASSWGQVVDEQYL. V gene TRBV12-3 or TRBV12-4 combines with J gene TRBJ2-7; 8 bases are a match to TRBD1. V shed 4 bases, J shed 5 bases, and the junction held 7 bases outside the gene matches. The CDR3 covers 14 residues.

The chain uses TRBV25-1 and TRBJ1-1, with D perhaps TRBD1 (5 bases). CDR3 length: 11 residues. Germline CDR1 MGHDK, CDR2 SYGVNS. Trimming took 8 bases from V and 8 from J, leaving 12 bases between them. The CDR3: CASGGAAEAFF. DNA for the CDR3: TGTGCCAGCGGAGGGGCAGCCGAAGCTTTCTTT.

This chain connects TRBV13 to TRBJ2-7; D is perhaps TRBD2 (6 bases). Germline-derived CDR1 and CDR2 are PRHDT and FYEKMQ (reference sequence). The CDR3 totals 14 residues. Trimming removed 4 bases at V and 0 bases at J, with 10 bases between. The CDR3 nucleotides read TGTGCCAGCAGCTCCGGGAGAGTCTCCTACGAGCAGTACTTC. Its protein is CASSSGRVSYEQYF.

The chain joins TRBV9 to TRBJ2-2; 9 positions agree with TRBD1. This CDR3 spans 17 amino acids. Trimming removed 0 bases from V and 0 bases from J; junction bases left unmatched: 3. CDR1 and CDR2 (germline): SGDLS, YYNGEE. This CDR3 reads CASSVERDRANTGELFF. DNA of the CDR3: TGTGCCAGCAGCGTAGAGCGGGACAGGGCGAACACCGGGGAGCTGTTTTTT.

The chain links TRBV28 to TRBJ2-1; D is tentatively TRBD1 or TRBD2 (5 bases each). Trimming removed 5 bases from V and 8 bases from J, with 13 bases in between. The CDR3 sequence is 13 residues long. Germline CDR1 is MDHEN and CDR2 is SYDVKM. The CDR3 here is CASSRDRVDEQFF. DNA of the CDR3: TGTGCCAGCAGTCGGGACCGCGTCGATGAGCAGTTCTTC.

The CDR3 DNA reads as TGTGCCAGCGGTGGCACCGGGGAGCTGTTTTTT. This sequence encodes CASGGTGELFF. The J gene is TRBJ2-2, the V gene TRBV12-3 or TRBV12-4, with D unresolved. The ends were cut back, 8 bases at V and 4 bases at J, with 5 bases in the middle. The CDR3 totals 11 residues.

Points on this clonotype: The DNA is omitted, as the CDR3 cannot be located on it reliably, and the CDR3 follows TCRdb's listing. V usage is TRBV20-1 and J usage is TRBJ1-2. Inclusive of both ends, the CDR3 amounts to 21 amino acids. In germline, CDR1 is DFQATT, CDR2 SNEGSKA (reference sequence). The CDR3 loop reads CSAGSRNYDYTFGSGNYGYTF.

This clonotype was found once. The chain has TRBV29-1 and TRBJ2-1; TRBD2 matches 7 bases. CDR1 and CDR2 from the germline V gene are SQVTM and ANQGSEA. This CDR3 is 13 amino acids long. Germline trimming cut 0 bases from V and 10 bases from J; bases unmatched to any gene: 6. This chain's CDR3 is CSVEDTRGDEQFF. For the CDR3, the DNA is TGCAGCGTTGAAGATACTCGGGGGGACGAGCAGTTCTTC.

V gene TRBV12-3 or TRBV12-4 combines with J gene TRBJ1-2; D unresolved. The ends were cut back, 5 bases at V and 3 bases at J, with 13 bases in the middle. CDR3 length: 14 residues. The CDR3 spells CASSPPGKDYGYTF. CDR3 nucleotides: TGTGCCAGCAGTCCGCCCGGGAAGGACTATGGCTACACCTTC.

This chain links TRBV20-1 with TRBJ2-7, with 11 nucleotides matching TRBD2. Germline lookup yields CDR1 DFQATT and CDR2 SNEGSKA (reference sequence). This CDR3 has 14 amino acids. V was clipped by 3 bases and J by 1 base; unmatched bases: 2. The CDR3 DNA reads TGCAGTGCTAGTCGGACTAGCGGGTCCTACGAGCAGTACTTC. Translated: CSASRTSGSYEQYF.

This clonotype was found once. The chain recombines TRBV29-1 with TRBJ2-1; 10 bases are a match to TRBD1. CDR1 SQVTM and CDR2 ANQGSEA come from the germline V gene. The V segment lost 1 base and the J segment 4 bases; nucleotides outside the gene matches: 1. The CDR3 loop spans 14 amino acids. The DNA of the CDR3 is TGCAGCGTTGAAGGGGACAGGGGTTACAATGAGCAGTTCTTC. This sequence encodes CSVEGDRGYNEQFF.

The gene calls are TRBV9 and TRBJ2-2; 8 bases are a match to TRBD2. The junction had 5 bases not matched to a gene; V was cut back by 0 bases and J by 4 bases. This CDR3 contains 16 residues. The germline V gene has CDR1 SGDLS and CDR2 YYNGEE. This chain's CDR3 is CASSVDAGGATGELFF. In DNA, the CDR3 is TGTGCCAGCAGCGTAGACGCGGGGGGAGCCACCGGGGAGCTGTTTTTT.

V is TRBV9 and J is TRBJ2-5; 7 bases match TRBD2. V dropped 5 bases and J dropped 5; count of bases not matched to a gene: 12. CDR3 size: 15 residues. CDR1 is SGDLS, CDR2 YYNGEE, per germline. CDR3 sequence (DNA): TGTGCCAGCAGTTTCCCTTTGGGGGGGAGGGAGACCCAGTACTTC. Residues: CASSFPLGGRETQYF.

Written as DNA, the CDR3 is TGTGCCTCGGGCGGCCACAATGAGCAGTTCTTC. Its protein is CASGGHNEQFF. V gene TRBV9 combines with J gene TRBJ2-1; D ambiguous. The CDR3 is 11 amino acids. The V gene's germline CDR1 is SGDLS and CDR2 YYNGEE. V lost 10 bases and J 5 bases, leaving 10 bases between the germline ends.